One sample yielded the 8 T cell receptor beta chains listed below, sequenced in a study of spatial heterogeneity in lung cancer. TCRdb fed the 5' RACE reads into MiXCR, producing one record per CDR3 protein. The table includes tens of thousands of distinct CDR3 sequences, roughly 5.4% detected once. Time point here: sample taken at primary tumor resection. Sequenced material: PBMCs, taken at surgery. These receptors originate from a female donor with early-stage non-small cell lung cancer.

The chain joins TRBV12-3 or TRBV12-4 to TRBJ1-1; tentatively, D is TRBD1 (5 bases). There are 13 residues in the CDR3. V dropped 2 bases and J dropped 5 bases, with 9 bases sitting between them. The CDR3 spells CASSLLGGTEAFF. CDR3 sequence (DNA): TGTGCCAGCAGTTTATTGGGGGGAACTGAAGCTTTCTTT.

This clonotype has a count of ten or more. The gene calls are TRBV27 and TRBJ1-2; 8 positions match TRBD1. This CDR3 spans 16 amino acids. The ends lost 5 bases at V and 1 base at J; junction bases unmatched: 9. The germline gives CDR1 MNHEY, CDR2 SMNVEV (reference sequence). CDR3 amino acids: CASSPSTGAINYGYTF. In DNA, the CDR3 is TGTGCCAGCAGTCCCTCGACAGGGGCGATTAACTATGGCTACACCTTC.

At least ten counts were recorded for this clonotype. The CDR3 loop reads CASSQESGGAQTQYF. In nucleotides, the CDR3 is TGTGCCAGCAGCCAAGAAAGCGGGGGGGCGCAGACCCAGTACTTC. This rearrangement joins TRBV3-1 to TRBJ2-5; 10 bases are a match to TRBD2. CDR1 is LGHDT, CDR2 YNNKEL, per germline (reference sequence). The CDR3 runs to 15 residues. V shed 0 bases, J shed 6 bases, and the junction held 4 bases outside the gene matches.

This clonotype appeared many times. CDR3 in amino acids: CASSRTETYEQYF. In DNA, the CDR3 is TGTGCCAGCAGCCGGACAGAGACCTACGAGCAGTACTTC. The chain recombines TRBV6-5 with TRBJ2-7; the D gene is possibly TRBD1 (6 bases). This CDR3 comprises 13 residues. Germline V gene lookup returns CDR1 MNHEY and CDR2 SVGAGI. V dropped 6 bases and J dropped 2 bases, with 11 bases sitting between them.

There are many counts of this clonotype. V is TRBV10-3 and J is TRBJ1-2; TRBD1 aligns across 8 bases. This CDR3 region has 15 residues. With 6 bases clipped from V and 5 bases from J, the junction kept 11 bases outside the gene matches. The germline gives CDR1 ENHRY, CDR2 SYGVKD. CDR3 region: CAISPGGQGWYGYTF. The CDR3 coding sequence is TGTGCCATCAGCCCCGGTGGACAGGGATGGTATGGCTACACCTTC.

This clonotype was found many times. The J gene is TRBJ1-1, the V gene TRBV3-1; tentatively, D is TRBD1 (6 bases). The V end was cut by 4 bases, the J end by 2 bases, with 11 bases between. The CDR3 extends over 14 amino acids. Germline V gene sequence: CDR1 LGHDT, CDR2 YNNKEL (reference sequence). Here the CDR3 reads CASSPLGGNTEAFF. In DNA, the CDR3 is TGTGCCAGCAGCCCTCTCGGGGGCAACACTGAAGCTTTCTTT.

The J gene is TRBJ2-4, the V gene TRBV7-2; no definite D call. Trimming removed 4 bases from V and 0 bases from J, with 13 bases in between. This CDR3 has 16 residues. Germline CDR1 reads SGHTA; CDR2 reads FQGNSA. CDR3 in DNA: TGTGCCAGCAGCTCGGGCCATCTCCTAGCCAAAAACATTCAGTACTTC. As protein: CASSSGHLLAKNIQYF. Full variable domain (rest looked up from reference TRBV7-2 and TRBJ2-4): GAGVSQSPSNKVTEKGKDVELRCDPISGHTALYWYRQSLGQGLEFLIYFQGNSAPDKSGLPSDRFSAERTGGSVSTLTIQRTQQEDSAVYLCASSSGHLLAKNIQYFGAGTRLSVL.

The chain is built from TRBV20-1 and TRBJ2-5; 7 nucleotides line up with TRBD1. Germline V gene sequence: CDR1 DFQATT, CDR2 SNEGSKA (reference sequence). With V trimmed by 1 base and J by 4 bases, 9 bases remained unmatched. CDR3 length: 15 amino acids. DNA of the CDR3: TGCAGTGCTAGAGGAAGACAGGGTTTCGGAGAGACCCAGTACTTC. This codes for CSARGRQGFGETQYF.